What follows are 19 T cell receptor beta chains derived from one specimen sequenced in a study of blood T cell repertoires in COVID-19 (dated by TCRdb to about 2020). Receptor amplification or capture employed the immunoSEQ multiplex PCR assay. TCRdb holds this immuneACCESS table with in-frame rearrangements only. Some clones are missing; in checked studies, unresolved V genes explain under half, and the rest has no known cause. For this sample the table gives 250,000 to 300,000 clones, of which approximately 88% were detected only once. Together, the top ten hold more than 6.5% of the sample. Sequenced sample: peripheral blood. Receptor source: a woman between 25 and 40 years old who had recovered from COVID-19.

The gene calls are TRBV7-2 and TRBJ1-2; the match to TRBD1 covers 7 bases. This CDR3 is 11 amino acids long. The V segment lost 5 bases and the J segment 12 bases; nucleotides outside the gene matches: 6. Germline V gene lookup returns CDR1 SGHTA and CDR2 FQGNSA. CDR3 sequence (DNA): TGTGCCAGCAGCGAACAGGGGCTTCACACCTTC. Translated, it gives CASSEQGLHTF.

This clone was observed at least ten times. The chain employs TRBV7-7 and TRBJ2-5; 10 bases map to TRBD2. Germline V lookup: CDR1 SSHAT, CDR2 FNYEAQ (reference sequence). The length of the CDR3 is 16 residues. Trimming removed 5 bases from V and 3 bases from J; junction bases left unmatched: 9. The chain's CDR3 is CASSAGGLAGEETQYF. In nucleotides, the CDR3 is TGTGCCAGCAGCGCCGGGGGTCTAGCGGGGGAAGAGACCCAGTACTTC.

The chain joins TRBV12-5 to TRBJ1-1; D perhaps matches TRBD1 (5 bases). CDR3 length: 16 amino acids. V was shortened by 2 bases and J by 2 bases, with 15 bases between the two germline ends. CDR1 and CDR2 (germline): LGHNT, FRNRAP. The CDR3, as DNA: TGTGCTAGTGGTTTGCAGGTAGGGGCAGCTAACACTGAAGCTTTCTTT. Encoded protein: CASGLQVGAANTEAFF.

The rearrangement links TRBV4-1 to TRBJ1-5; 8 bases agree with TRBD1. The CDR3 runs to 14 residues. The germline V gene has CDR1 MGHRA and CDR2 YSYEKL. The J segment lost 8 bases and the V segment lost 1 base, leaving 4 bases of the junction unmatched. CDR3 in DNA: TGCGCCAGCAGCCAAGTGGACAGGGAGGAGCCCCAGCATTTT. Its translation is CASSQVDREEPQHF.

The V gene is TRBV6-5, the J gene TRBJ1-2; no clear D. The CDR3 spans 15 residues. Trimming stripped 0 bases from V and 5 bases from J, with 13 bases between. Germline V CDR1 and CDR2: MNHEY, SVGAGI. The CDR3, as DNA: TGTGCCAGCAGTTACTCAGTCACTTTTTCTTATGGCTACACCTTC. Amino acid sequence: CASSYSVTFSYGYTF.

This chain connects TRBV7-2 to TRBJ1-5; perhaps TRBD1 as D (5 bases). Germline values: CDR1 SGHTA, CDR2 FQGNSA. The V and J ends lost 4 bases and 0 bases respectively, with 16 bases between them. The CDR3 length is 17 residues. The DNA for the CDR3 is TGTGCCAGCAGCTCCAGTGACGGGGGTCATAGCAATCAGCCCCAGCATTTT. Its protein product is CASSSSDGGHSNQPQHF.

The DNA for the CDR3 is TGTGCCAGCGCCCCTCGATGGACAGGGGCAAGCATAGGGCAGTACTTC. Amino acid sequence: CASAPRWTGASIGQYF. The chain is built from TRBV2 and TRBJ2-7; TRBD1 matches 9 bases. The CDR3 is made up of 16 amino acids. Germline V CDR1 and CDR2: SNHLY, FYNNEI. V lost 8 bases to trimming and J lost 9 bases; unmatched junction nucleotides: 20. Variable domain in full (rest from reference TRBV2 and TRBJ2-7): EPEVTQTPSHQVTQMGQEVILRCVPISNHLYFYWYRQILGQKVEFLVSFYNNEISEKSEIFDDQFSVERPDGSNFTLKIRSTKLEDSAMYFCASAPRWTGASIGQYFGPGTRLTVT.

This chain uses TRBV9 with TRBJ1-5; 7 positions agree with TRBD1. This CDR3 region has 19 residues. V lost 3 bases to trimming and J lost 0 bases; unmatched junction nucleotides: 15. Germline V gene data show CDR1 as SGDLS and CDR2 as YYNGEE. CDR3 coding DNA: TGTGCCAGCAGCGAGAGGGGTCGTTGGGACAGAGATAGCAATCAGCCCCAGCATTTT. It yields the protein CASSERGRWDRDSNQPQHF.

The chain combines TRBV7-3 with TRBJ1-3, with D perhaps matching TRBD1 (5 bases). Looked up from germline, CDR1 is SGHTA and CDR2 is FQGTGA. The germline V and J ends were trimmed by 1 base and 0 bases, with 10 bases remaining between them. This CDR3 spans 16 amino acids. The CDR3 protein is CASSLRGGHSGNTIYF. CDR3 DNA: TGTGCCAGCAGCTTAAGGGGCGGACACTCTGGAAACACCATATATTTT.

The V and J genes are TRBV30 and TRBJ1-1; TRBD1 matches at 7 bases. CDR1 and CDR2 (germline): GTSNPN, SVGIG (reference sequence). The trim removed 4 bases at V and 5 bases at J, leaving 7 bases unmatched. The CDR3 is 13 residues long. The CDR3 protein is CAWTASRGTEAFF. The CDR3 bases are TGTGCCTGGACTGCGTCCAGGGGGACTGAAGCTTTCTTT.

This clone showed up just once. The chain uses TRBV7-9 and TRBJ1-2; 7 bases map to TRBD1. The CDR3 is 14 amino acids. V lost 3 bases and J lost 3; bases outside the gene matches: 4. The germline CDR1 and CDR2 sequences are SEHNR and FQNEAQ (reference sequence). CDR3 loop: CASSFSGGHYGYTF. In DNA, the CDR3 is TGTGCCAGCAGCTTTTCAGGGGGACACTATGGCTACACCTTC.

V gene TRBV28 combines with J gene TRBJ1-3; D is uncertain. The V end lost 5 bases, the J end lost 0 bases, and 8 bases lay between the germline ends. The CDR3 spans 14 residues. Looked up from germline, CDR1 is MDHEN and CDR2 is SYDVKM. In DNA, the CDR3 is TGTGCCAGCAGTAGCCCCCACTCTGGAAACACCATATATTTT. It specifies CASSSPHSGNTIYF.

This chain links TRBV9 with TRBJ2-1, with D tentatively TRBD2 (5 bases). This CDR3 is 15 amino acids long. The V end lost 2 bases, the J end lost 7 bases, and 16 bases lay between the germline ends. Germline CDR1 and CDR2: SGDLS and YYNGEE. CDR3 coding DNA: TGTGCCAGCAGCGTTCTAGTCGGGGTTGGGAATGAGCAGTTCTTC. Amino acid sequence: CASSVLVGVGNEQFF.

This chain joins TRBV29-1 and TRBJ2-5; 7 bases are shared with TRBD1. With V trimmed by 7 bases and J by 5 bases, 10 bases remained unmatched. In germline, CDR1 is SQVTM, CDR2 ANQGSEA. The CDR3 runs 13 residues. The CDR3 coding sequence is TGCAGCGGCGCAGAGGGGGCCGGGGAGACCCAGTACTTC. Translation: CSGAEGAGETQYF.

This clone was seen more than once but under ten times. The chain is built from TRBV6-4 and TRBJ2-3, with TRBD1 identical over 10 bases. V lost 3 bases and J lost 6; bases outside the gene matches: 9. Germline V lookup: CDR1 MRHNA, CDR2 SNTAGT. There are 16 residues in the CDR3. CDR3 loop: CASSETLGTGEDTQYF. The CDR3 DNA reads as TGTGCCAGCAGTGAAACCCTAGGGACAGGGGAGGATACGCAGTATTTT.

This clone was counted a few times. V gene TRBV19 combines with J gene TRBJ2-7; tentatively, D is TRBD2 (7 bases). The ends were cut back, 7 bases at V and 0 bases at J, with 16 bases in the middle. The CDR3 sequence is 15 residues long. Germline lookup yields CDR1 LNHDA and CDR2 SQIVND (reference sequence). The CDR3 is CASTPGRGSSYEQYF. For the CDR3, the DNA is TGTGCCAGTACCCCGGGGAGGGGGAGCTCCTACGAGCAGTACTTC.

The V gene is TRBV5-1, the J gene TRBJ1-2; 7 bases fit TRBD1. Germline V lookup: CDR1 SGHRS, CDR2 YFSETQ. The CDR3 totals 16 residues. Unmatched junction bases numbered 9, after V lost 4 bases and J lost 0 bases. The CDR3 DNA reads as TGCGCCAGCAGCCAGACAGGGCTGGCGGCTAACTATGGCTACACCTTC. Translation gives CASSQTGLAANYGYTF.

This chain joins TRBV12-3 or TRBV12-4 and TRBJ2-3; D is ambiguous. CDR3 length equals 12 residues. Deletions cut 6 bases from V and 5 bases from J, with 9 bases between. In DNA form, the CDR3 reads TGTGCCAGCAGCCTAACCCTAGATACGCAGTATTTT. This translates into CASSLTLDTQYF.

The chain is built from TRBV20-1 and TRBJ1-6; 7 positions agree with TRBD1. The ends lost 3 bases at V and 9 bases at J; junction bases unmatched: 8. The CDR3 covers 14 residues. Germline values: CDR1 DFQATT, CDR2 SNEGSKA (reference sequence). The CDR3 nucleotides read TGCAGTGCTAGTCGACAGGGTGGGTCTTCACCCCTCCACTTT. This gives the protein CSASRQGGSSPLHF.